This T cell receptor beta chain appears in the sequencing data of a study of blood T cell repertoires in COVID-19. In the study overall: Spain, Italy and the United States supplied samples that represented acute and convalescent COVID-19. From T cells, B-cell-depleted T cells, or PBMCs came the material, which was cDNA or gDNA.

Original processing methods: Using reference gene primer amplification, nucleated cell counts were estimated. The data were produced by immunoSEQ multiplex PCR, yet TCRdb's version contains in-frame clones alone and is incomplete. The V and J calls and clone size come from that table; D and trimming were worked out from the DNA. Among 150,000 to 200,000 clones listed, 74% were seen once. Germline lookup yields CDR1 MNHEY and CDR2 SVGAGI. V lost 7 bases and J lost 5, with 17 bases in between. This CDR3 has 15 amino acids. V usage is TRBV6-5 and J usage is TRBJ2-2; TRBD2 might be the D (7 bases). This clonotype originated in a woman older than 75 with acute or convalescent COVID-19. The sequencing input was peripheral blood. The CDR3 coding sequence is TGTGCCAGCACCAGGGGCGGGAGTGGAACCGGGGAGCTGTTTTTT. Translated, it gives CASTRGGSGTGELFF.